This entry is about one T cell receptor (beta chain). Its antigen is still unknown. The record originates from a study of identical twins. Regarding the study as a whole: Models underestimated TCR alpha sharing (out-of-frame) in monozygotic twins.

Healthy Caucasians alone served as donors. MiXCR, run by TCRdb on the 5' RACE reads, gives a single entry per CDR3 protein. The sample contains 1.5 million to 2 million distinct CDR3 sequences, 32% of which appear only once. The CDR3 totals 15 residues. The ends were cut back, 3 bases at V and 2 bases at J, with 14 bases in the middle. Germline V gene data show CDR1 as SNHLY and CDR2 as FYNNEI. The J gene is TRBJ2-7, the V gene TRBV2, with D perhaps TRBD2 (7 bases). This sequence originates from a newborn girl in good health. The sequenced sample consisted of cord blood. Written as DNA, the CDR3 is TGTGCCAGCAGTGATCGGGGGGCTATCGCCTACGAGCAGTACTTC. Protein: CASSDRGAIAYEQYF.